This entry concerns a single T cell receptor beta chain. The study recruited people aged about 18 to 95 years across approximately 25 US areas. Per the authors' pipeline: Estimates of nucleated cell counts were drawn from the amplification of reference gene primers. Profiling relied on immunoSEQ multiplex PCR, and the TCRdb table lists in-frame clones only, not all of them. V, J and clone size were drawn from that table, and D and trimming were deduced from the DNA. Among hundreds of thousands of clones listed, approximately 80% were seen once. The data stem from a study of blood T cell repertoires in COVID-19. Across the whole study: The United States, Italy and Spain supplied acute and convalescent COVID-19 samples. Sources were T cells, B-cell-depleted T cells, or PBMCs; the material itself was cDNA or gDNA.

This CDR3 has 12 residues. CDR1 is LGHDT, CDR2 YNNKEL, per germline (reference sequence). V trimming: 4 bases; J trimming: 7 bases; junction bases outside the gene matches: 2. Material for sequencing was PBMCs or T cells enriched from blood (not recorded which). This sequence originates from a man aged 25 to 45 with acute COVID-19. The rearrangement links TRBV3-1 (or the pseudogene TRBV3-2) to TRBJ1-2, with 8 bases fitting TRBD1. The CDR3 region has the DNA TGTGCCAGCAGCCCGGACAGGGTTGGCTACACCTTC. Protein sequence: CASSPDRVGYTF.